The 30 T cell receptor beta chains listed next were all sequenced from one sample in a study of OX40 agonist ivuxolimab in advanced cancers. Sequencing used immunoSEQ multiplex PCR; TCRdb keeps in-frame clones, though not all of them. The sample has tens of thousands of clones, nearly 90% seen once. The material sequenced was CD4+ or CD8+ T cells sorted from blood, taken in a trial of the OX40 agonist ivuxolimab. These receptors were obtained from an adult with an advanced solid tumor such as melanoma, head and neck, liver or kidney cancer.

This clone came up a few times. This sequence joins TRBV2 and TRBJ2-1, with D possibly TRBD2 on 6 matching bases. The CDR3 covers 13 residues. V lost 3 bases, J lost 9 bases, and 12 bases lay in between. CDR1 is SNHLY, CDR2 FYNNEI, per germline. CDR3 bases: TGTGCCAGCAGTGATCTGACTAGGCCTGAGCAGTTCTTC. This translates into CASSDLTRPEQFF.

The table lists this clone with a count of one. This chain joins TRBV5-4 and TRBJ2-5; the D gene is possibly TRBD1 (5 bases). V shed 2 bases and J shed 3 bases, with 8 bases lying between them. The CDR3 sequence is 13 residues long. Germline values: CDR1 SGHNT, CDR2 YYREEE (reference sequence). In DNA form, the CDR3 reads TGTGCCAGCAGCTTTGACAGAGAAGAGACCCAGTACTTC. This gives the protein CASSFDREETQYF.

This rearrangement joins TRBV5-1 to TRBJ2-2; D gene uncertain. The CDR3 totals 14 residues. Germline loops: CDR1 SGHRS, CDR2 YFSETQ. The ends were cut back, 1 base at V and 3 bases at J, with 7 bases in the middle. This CDR3 is CASSLYADTGELFF. CDR3 in DNA: TGCGCCAGCAGCTTGTATGCGGACACCGGGGAGCTGTTTTTT.

The rearrangement joins TRBV5-1 to TRBJ2-2; TRBD1 matches 10 bases. The V gene's germline CDR1 is SGHRS and CDR2 YFSETQ. This CDR3 contains 15 residues. V dropped 4 bases and J dropped 4; count of bases not matched to a gene: 4. Here the CDR3 reads CASSPRTGGTGELFF. For the CDR3, the DNA is TGCGCCAGCAGCCCCCGGACAGGGGGCACCGGGGAGCTGTTTTTT.

The CDR3 spells CASKVVGGFNEKLFF. The CDR3 coding sequence is TGTGCCAGTAAAGTTGTGGGAGGATTTAATGAAAAACTGTTTTTT. V gene TRBV19 combines with J gene TRBJ1-4, with D hard to call. Between the trimmed V and J ends, which lost 7 bases and 4 bases, there was a span of 16 bases. CDR1 LNHDA and CDR2 SQIVND come from the germline V gene (reference sequence). The CDR3 has 15 amino acids. Full variable domain (missing parts from reference TRBV19 and TRBJ1-4): DGGITQSPKYLFRKEGQNVTLSCEQNLNHDAMYWYRQDPGQGLRLIYYSQIVNDFQKGDIAEGYSVSREKKESFPLTVTSAQKNPTAFYLCASKVVGGFNEKLFFGSGTQLSVL.

This clone showed up just a few times. The rearrangement joins TRBV11-2 to TRBJ1-2; weak D call: TRBD1 (6 bases). Germline CDR1 is SGHAT and CDR2 is FQNNGV. The CDR3 totals 12 residues. Trimming took 0 bases from V and 13 from J, leaving 12 bases between them. CDR3 loop: CASSLDRLGATF. CDR3 nucleotides: TGTGCCAGCAGCTTAGATAGGCTGGGGGCCACCTTC.

The CDR3 protein is CSVDRGSAGNEQFF. The CDR3 DNA sequence: TGCAGCGTTGATAGAGGGAGTGCAGGCAATGAGCAGTTCTTC. The V and J genes are TRBV29-1 and TRBJ2-1; D might be TRBD2 (5 bases). V gave up 3 bases and J gave up 6 bases, with 15 bases separating them. The CDR3 is 14 amino acids. The germline V gene encodes CDR1 SQVTM and CDR2 ANQGSEA.

The V and J genes are TRBV6-5 and TRBJ1-1; D gene uncertain. V was trimmed by 5 bases and J by 6 bases, leaving 16 bases between them. This CDR3 is built from 14 residues. Germline-derived CDR1 and CDR2 are MNHEY and SVGAGI. The CDR3 nucleotides are TGTGCCAGCAGTCCACTCGCGCCTCCCTCTGAAGCTTTCTTT. Protein sequence: CASSPLAPPSEAFF.

This clone was detected only once. The V and J genes are TRBV4-2 and TRBJ1-2, with 9 bases that match TRBD1. Germline trimming cut 1 base from V and 6 bases from J; bases unmatched to any gene: 9. The germline V gene has CDR1 LGHNA and CDR2 YNFKEQ. The CDR3 loop spans 16 amino acids. CDR3 loop: CASSQAKTGGFNGYTF. DNA of the CDR3: TGTGCCAGCAGCCAAGCTAAGACAGGGGGTTTTAATGGCTACACCTTC.

The rearrangement joins TRBV19 to TRBJ2-7; D possibly corresponds to TRBD1 (6 bases). This CDR3 is 15 amino acids long. The V end lost 4 bases, the J end lost 1 base, and 14 bases lay between the germline ends. Germline CDR1 reads LNHDA; CDR2 reads SQIVND (reference sequence). In DNA, the CDR3 is TGTGCCAGTAGTACCCGCGGACAGCGTTCCTACGAGCAGTACTTC. Its translation: CASSTRGQRSYEQYF. The full variable domain, rest sourced from reference TRBV19 and TRBJ2-7, is DGGITQSPKYLFRKEGQNVTLSCEQNLNHDAMYWYRQDPGQGLRLIYYSQIVNDFQKGDIAEGYSVSREKKESFPLTVTSAQKNPTAFYLCASSTRGQRSYEQYFGPGTRLTVT.

The chain joins TRBV7-2 to TRBJ1-2; 11 nucleotides line up with TRBD1. Trimming took 3 bases from V and 6 from J; bases not matched to a gene: 3. CDR1 and CDR2 (germline): SGHTA, FQGNSA. The CDR3 sequence is 14 residues long. CDR3 loop: CASSLDRGQDGYTF. In DNA form, the CDR3 reads TGTGCCAGCAGCTTGGACAGGGGGCAAGATGGCTACACCTTC.

In this sample, this clone turned up a few times. This rearrangement joins TRBV2 to TRBJ1-2, with D uncertain. This CDR3 region has 14 residues. Trimming removed 5 bases at V and 6 bases at J, with 16 bases between. Germline-derived CDR1 and CDR2 are SNHLY and FYNNEI. The CDR3 DNA is TGTGCCAGCAGTCCCCAGGTTCTCCCAAATGGCTACACCTTC. This encodes CASSPQVLPNGYTF.

The V and J genes are TRBV5-1 and TRBJ2-1, with 8 bases identical to TRBD2. V was clipped by 2 bases and J by 1 base; unmatched bases: 8. This CDR3 has 17 residues. Germline V gene sequence: CDR1 SGHRS, CDR2 YFSETQ. CDR3: CASSLTAGVLSYNEQFF. CDR3 DNA: TGCGCCAGCAGCTTAACAGCGGGAGTTCTGTCCTACAATGAGCAGTTCTTC.

The CDR3 nucleotides read TGTGCCAGCTCACCTGTGGACTGGAGCTCTGGAAACACCATATATTTT. Translating it yields CASSPVDWSSGNTIYF. The chain recombines TRBV18 with TRBJ1-3; D is uncertain. This CDR3 is built from 16 residues. Germline V lookup: CDR1 KGHSH, CDR2 LQKENI. V was clipped by 3 bases and J by 0 bases, with 12 bases between them.

V usage is TRBV11-1 and J usage is TRBJ2-1; D unresolved. Trimming stripped 1 base from V and 5 bases from J, with 0 bases between. CDR1 is SGHAT and CDR2 is FQDESV in the germline V gene (reference sequence). The CDR3 is 11 amino acids. The CDR3 DNA follows: TGTGCCAGCAGCTTAGACAATGAGCAGTTCTTC. This gives the protein CASSLDNEQFF.

This chain joins TRBV5-6 and TRBJ1-2; 11 nucleotides line up with TRBD1. J was trimmed by 3 bases and V by 2 bases; bases with no gene match: 3. The germline V gene encodes CDR1 SGHDT and CDR2 YYEEEE. The length of the CDR3 is 15 residues. The CDR3 sequence: CASSFVGQGDYGYTF. The DNA for the CDR3 is TGTGCCAGCAGCTTTGTGGGACAGGGGGACTATGGCTACACCTTC.

The rearrangement uses TRBV30 and TRBJ2-1; D may be TRBD2 (6 bases). Germline V gene data show CDR1 as GTSNPN and CDR2 as SVGIG (reference sequence). Between the trimmed V and J ends, which lost 8 bases and 4 bases, there was a span of 9 bases. The CDR3 is made up of 11 amino acids. CDR3 DNA sequence: TGTGCCGGCGGGACGTACAATGAGCAGTTCTTC. Amino acids: CAGGTYNEQFF.

This rearrangement joins TRBV6-1 to TRBJ2-5, with D possibly being TRBD1 (5 bases). This CDR3 spans 13 amino acids. CDR1 and CDR2 (germline): MNHNS, SASEGT. V lost 8 bases to trimming and J lost 4 bases, with 14 bases between them. The CDR3 here is CASYAQDRETQYF. The CDR3 DNA reads TGTGCCAGCTACGCACAGGACCGAGAGACCCAGTACTTC.

The genes are TRBV2 and TRBJ2-5; 8 nucleotides align to TRBD2. Germline assignment: CDR1 SNHLY and CDR2 FYNNEI. The CDR3 sequence is 14 residues long. V lost 8 bases, J lost 4 bases, and 9 bases stayed unmatched. This CDR3 is CASAREGGAETQYF. DNA for the CDR3: TGTGCCAGCGCTCGGGAGGGAGGGGCAGAGACCCAGTACTTC. Full variable domain (remainder filled in from reference TRBV2 and TRBJ2-5): EPEVTQTPSHQVTQMGQEVILRCVPISNHLYFYWYRQILGQKVEFLVSFYNNEISEKSEIFDDQFSVERPDGSNFTLKIRSTKLEDSAMYFCASAREGGAETQYFGPGTRLLVL.

CDR3 loop: CASSLVGNTIYF. The CDR3 region has the DNA TGTGCCAGCAGCTTGGTTGGAAACACCATATATTTT. The chain combines TRBV5-4 with TRBJ1-3; D uncertain. V gave up 0 bases and J gave up 3 bases, with 1 base separating them. This CDR3 contains 12 residues. Germline CDR1 and CDR2: SGHNT and YYREEE (reference sequence).

The V call is TRBV7-8, the J call TRBJ2-3; D ambiguous. The CDR3 has 13 amino acids. Trimming removed 5 bases at V and 5 bases at J, with 11 bases between. Looked up from germline, CDR1 is SGHVS and CDR2 is FQNEAQ. CDR3 nucleotide sequence: TGTGCCAGCAGCCCCCCGAAGCAAGATACGCAGTATTTT. This codes for CASSPPKQDTQYF.

The chain couples TRBV5-1 to TRBJ2-3; 9 bases agree with TRBD2. Germline lookup yields CDR1 SGHRS and CDR2 YFSETQ. The CDR3 runs 15 residues. Trimming cost V 2 bases and J 4 bases; bases outside gene matches: 5. The CDR3 loop is CASSLIAGAPDTQYF. CDR3 sequence (DNA): TGCGCCAGCAGCTTAATAGCGGGAGCACCAGATACGCAGTATTTT.

J is TRBJ2-3 and V is TRBV9; maybe TRBD1 (5 bases). V was cut by 2 bases and J by 3 bases, with 7 bases left in between. This CDR3 is 13 amino acids long. From germline, CDR1 is SGDLS and CDR2 YYNGEE. In nucleotides, the CDR3 is TGTGCCAGCAGCGTCGACAGAACAGATACGCAGTATTTT. Translation: CASSVDRTDTQYF.

This clone was detected once. The chain recombines TRBV30 with TRBJ1-1, with D perhaps matching TRBD1 (5 bases). The germline CDR1 and CDR2 sequences are GTSNPN and SVGIG (reference sequence). The CDR3 totals 14 residues. The germline V and J ends were trimmed by 2 bases and 7 bases, with 17 bases remaining between them. CDR3 region: CAWSTGQGGVEAFF. CDR3 in DNA: TGTGCCTGGAGTACAGGCCAGGGAGGGGTTGAAGCTTTCTTT.

This chain connects TRBV19 to TRBJ1-1; 9 positions match TRBD1. CDR3 length: 16 residues. Per germline, CDR1 LNHDA and CDR2 SQIVND (reference sequence). Trimming cost V 3 bases and J 2 bases; bases outside gene matches: 7. The CDR3: CASSIGDRVINTEAFF. In DNA, the CDR3 is TGTGCCAGTAGTATTGGGGACAGGGTTATTAACACTGAAGCTTTCTTT.

This rearrangement joins TRBV30 to TRBJ1-2; 9 bases fit TRBD1. V gave up 2 bases and J gave up 5 bases; unmatched junction bases: 9. CDR1 is GTSNPN, CDR2 SVGIG, per germline (reference sequence). The CDR3 length is 15 residues. This CDR3 reads CAWSPGTGRGYGYTF. The CDR3 bases are TGTGCCTGGAGTCCCGGGACAGGGAGGGGGTATGGCTACACCTTC.

This chain links TRBV18 with TRBJ2-2, with TRBD1 matching over 8 bases. V shed 2 bases and J 5 bases; nucleotides not matched to a gene: 4. Per germline, CDR1 KGHSH and CDR2 LQKENI. The CDR3 covers 15 residues. CDR3 DNA sequence: TGTGCCAGCTCACCATGGCAGGGGGCGACCGGGGAGCTGTTTTTT. This codes for CASSPWQGATGELFF.

The rearrangement uses TRBV30 and TRBJ2-2; 13 bases match TRBD2. Germline CDR1 and CDR2: GTSNPN and SVGIG (reference sequence). J gave up 8 bases and V 0 bases, and 9 bases lay outside the gene matches. The CDR3 loop spans 17 amino acids. The CDR3 sequence: CAWSVGGGLAGEGELFF. For the CDR3, the DNA is TGTGCCTGGAGTGTTGGTGGCGGACTAGCGGGAGAAGGGGAGCTGTTTTTT. The full variable domain, with the rest looked up from reference TRBV30 and TRBJ2-2, is SQTIHQWPATLVQPVGSPLSLECTVEGTSNPNLYWYRQAAGRGLQLLFYSVGIGQISSEVPQNLSASRPQDRQFILSSKKLLLSDSGFYLCAWSVGGGLAGEGELFFGEGSRLTVL.

This rearrangement joins TRBV28 to TRBJ1-2; possibly TRBD1 for D (5 bases). Trimming removed 2 bases from V and 4 bases from J, with 14 bases in between. CDR1 and CDR2 (germline): MDHEN, SYDVKM. This CDR3 spans 15 amino acids. This chain's CDR3 is CASSLPRGPTYGYTF. CDR3 nucleotides: TGTGCCAGCAGTTTACCGAGGGGACCCACCTATGGCTACACCTTC.

The V and J genes are TRBV7-8 and TRBJ1-5; D call uncertain. V lost 1 base, J lost 5 bases, and 9 bases lay in between. From germline, CDR1 is SGHVS and CDR2 FQNEAQ. The CDR3 contains 14 residues. In DNA, the CDR3 is TGTGCCAGCAGCTTAGGCGGGATCGATCAGCCCCAGCATTTT. It yields the protein CASSLGGIDQPQHF.